This T cell receptor (beta chain) was recorded in a study of OX40 agonist ivuxolimab in advanced cancers. Study summary: The patients got ivuxolimab, which is an agonistic anti-OX40 (CD134) antibody. Study results and limitations: Low normalized T-cell clonal expansion was also seen in some nonresponders. Clonal expansion from baseline to week 6 occurred in both CD4+ and CD8+ T cells.

With respect to this clone: What it recognizes is unknown.

TCRdb's table, derived via immunoSEQ multiplex PCR, lists solely in-frame clones and lacks some. The sample contains more than 65,000 clones, approximately 89% of which appear only once. Trimming removed 5 bases at V and 0 bases at J, with 14 bases between. The CDR3 has 16 amino acids. Germline assignment: CDR1 SGHVS and CDR2 FQNEAQ. The origin of this receptor is an adult with an advanced solid tumor such as melanoma, head and neck, liver or kidney cancer. J is TRBJ2-1 and V is TRBV7-8; tentatively, D is TRBD1 or TRBD2 (6 bases each). Material: CD4+ or CD8+ T cells sorted from blood, obtained in a trial of the OX40 agonist ivuxolimab. CDR3: CASSRGPKSSYNEQFF. DNA for the CDR3: TGTGCCAGCAGCCGGGGGCCCAAGAGCTCCTACAATGAGCAGTTCTTC. Looking up the rest from reference TRBV7-8 and TRBJ2-1 gives the full variable domain: GAGVSQSPRYKVAKRGQDVALRCDPISGHVSLFWYQQALGQGPEFLTYFQNEAQLDKSGLPSDRFFAERPEGSVSTLKIQRTQQEDSAVYLCASSRGPKSSYNEQFFGPGTRLTVL.